This TCR beta chain was captured by sequencing in a study of identifying expanded T cells in peripheral blood. Overall study results and limits: Differentially abundant clones: about 1.1 between replicates, roughly 16 at roughly 13 days, 19 to 20 at four.

During the collection period, no donor immune events like infections were recorded. Regarding this clone: Its antigen is as yet unknown. Other nucleotide sequences in the sample specify the same CDR3.

Sequencing used immunoSEQ multiplex PCR; TCRdb keeps in-frame clones, though not all of them. Of around 130,000 clones in the sample, about 88% were seen once. Germline trimming cut 4 bases from V and 6 bases from J; bases unmatched to any gene: 5. Looked up from germline, CDR1 is SGHRS and CDR2 is YFSETQ. The CDR3 extends over 15 amino acids. The chain uses TRBV5-1 and TRBJ2-1, with 12 nucleotides matching TRBD2. The sequence was collected from a person aged 18-69 years in good health. The sample was blood. The CDR3: CASSTGLAGFNEQFF. CDR3 DNA sequence: TGCGCCAGCAGCACCGGACTAGCGGGATTCAATGAGCAGTTCTTC.